The 10 T cell receptor beta chains below come from one sample, sequenced in a study of PD-L1 blockade in urothelial cancer. Clones were read by immunoSEQ multiplex PCR, and TCRdb kept only the in-frame ones, dropping some. Of under 85,000 clones in the sample, 75% to 95% were seen once. The time point denotes: peripheral blood 6 weeks after treatment start. The sequencing here drew on PBMCs, taken around atezolizumab (anti-PD-L1) treatment. Receptors were obtained from a woman of 80 years or more with urothelial cancer.

The chain couples TRBV2 to TRBJ1-1, with TRBD1 matching 7 bases. The CDR3 loop spans 14 amino acids. The germline gives CDR1 SNHLY, CDR2 FYNNEI. V lost 6 bases to trimming and J lost 4 bases; unmatched junction nucleotides: 8. This CDR3 reads CASRETGASTEAFF. The CDR3, as DNA: TGTGCCAGCAGAGAAACAGGGGCTAGCACTGAAGCTTTCTTT.

The CDR3 region is CASSLGGTDGYTF. The CDR3 nucleotides are TGTGCCAGCAGCTTAGGCGGAACGGATGGCTACACCTTC. The chain couples TRBV5-6 to TRBJ1-2, with D uncertain. V lost 2 bases to trimming and J lost 6 bases, with 11 bases between them. This CDR3 is built from 13 residues. The V gene's germline CDR1 is SGHDT and CDR2 YYEEEE.

The CDR3 bases are TGTGCCAGCTCACCTCCCTCGGTTGGCTATGGCTACACCTTC. Translating gives CASSPPSVGYGYTF. The chain has TRBV18 and TRBJ1-2; D not resolved. This CDR3 spans 14 amino acids. The germline CDR1 and CDR2 sequences are KGHSH and LQKENI. The germline V and J ends were trimmed by 3 bases and 4 bases, with 12 bases remaining between them.

V usage is TRBV5-4 and J usage is TRBJ1-1; D perhaps matches TRBD1 (6 bases). Germline values: CDR1 SGHNT, CDR2 YYREEE (reference sequence). CDR3 length: 14 amino acids. V lost 5 bases and J 1 base, leaving 12 bases between the germline ends. CDR3 region: CASRAGTKNTEAFF. DNA of the CDR3: TGTGCCAGCAGAGCCGGGACAAAGAACACTGAAGCTTTCTTT.

This chain uses TRBV6-5 with TRBJ2-7, with 13 bases identical to TRBD2. CDR1 and CDR2 from the germline V gene are MNHEY and SVGAGI. There are 15 residues in the CDR3. Trimming took 4 bases from V and 7 from J; bases not matched to a gene: 7. CDR3 DNA: TGTGCCAGCAGTTCGGCCGGGACTAGCGGGGTGGAGCAGTACTTC. Translating gives CASSSAGTSGVEQYF.

A note on this clone: The junction differs from germline at one of its ends, possibly a read error. The chain couples TRBV2 to TRBJ2-2; 10 bases are a match to TRBD1. The CDR3 is 13 amino acids. The germline V gene encodes CDR1 SNHLY and CDR2 FYNNEI. CDR3: CASSALRDRGAVF. The CDR3 DNA reads TGTGCCAGCAGCGCGCTCCGGGACAGGGGAGCTGTTTTT.

The chain uses TRBV28 and TRBJ2-3, with D uncertain. The CDR3 spans 15 residues. CDR1 and CDR2 (germline): MDHEN, SYDVKM. Trimming shortened V by 3 bases and J by 2 bases, and 12 bases separated the two germline ends. CDR3 sequence: CASSLPPTSTDTQYF. DNA of the CDR3: TGTGCCAGCAGTTTGCCACCCACATCCACAGATACGCAGTATTTT.

The rearrangement links TRBV28 to TRBJ1-2; the D gene is possibly TRBD1 (5 bases). This CDR3 is built from 15 residues. Looked up from germline, CDR1 is MDHEN and CDR2 is SYDVKM. V gave up 4 bases and J gave up 3 bases, with 15 bases separating them. The chain's CDR3 is CASSSPTGDDYGYTF. In nucleotides, the CDR3 is TGTGCCAGCAGTTCCCCCACAGGAGACGACTATGGCTACACCTTC.

The chain links TRBV23-1 to TRBJ1-5; D call uncertain. TRBV23-1 is recorded as an ORF, its role being uncertain. V was clipped by 5 bases and J by 0 bases, with 20 bases between them. The CDR3 contains 18 residues. CDR3 DNA: TGCGCCAGCAGTATCCCCACCCATAGCGCGTATAGCAATCAGCCCCAGCATTTT. This gives the protein CASSIPTHSAYSNQPQHF.

This chain connects TRBV5-5 to TRBJ1-5, with D maybe TRBD1 (6 bases). The CDR3 runs to 17 residues. The germline V gene has CDR1 SGHKS and CDR2 YYEKEE (reference sequence). The V gene lost 3 bases and the J gene lost 0 bases, with 16 bases spanning the gap. The CDR3 reads CASSWGGTSYSNQPQHF. The CDR3 bases are TGTGCCAGCAGCTGGGGGGGGACAAGCTATAGCAATCAGCCCCAGCATTTT.